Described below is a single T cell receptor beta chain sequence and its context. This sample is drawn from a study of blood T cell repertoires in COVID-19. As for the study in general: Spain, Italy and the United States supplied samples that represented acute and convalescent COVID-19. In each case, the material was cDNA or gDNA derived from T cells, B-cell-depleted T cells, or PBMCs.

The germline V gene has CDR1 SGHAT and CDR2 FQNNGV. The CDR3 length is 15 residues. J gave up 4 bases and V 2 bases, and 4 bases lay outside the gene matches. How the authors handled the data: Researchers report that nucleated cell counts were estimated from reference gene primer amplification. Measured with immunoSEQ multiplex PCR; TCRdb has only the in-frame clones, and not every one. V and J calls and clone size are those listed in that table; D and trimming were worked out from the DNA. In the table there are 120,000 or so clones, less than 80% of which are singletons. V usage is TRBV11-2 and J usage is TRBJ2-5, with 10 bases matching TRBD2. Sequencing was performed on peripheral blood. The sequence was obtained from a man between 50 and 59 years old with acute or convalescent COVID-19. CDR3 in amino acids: CASSLTLAGRETQYF. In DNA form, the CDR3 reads TGTGCCAGCAGCTTAACACTAGCGGGGAGAGAGACCCAGTACTTC.